This T cell receptor beta chain stems from a study of tumor-infiltrating lymphocytes in primary liver carcinoma. Study as a whole: There were tumors of stage T1-T3 N0M0, each 4.2 to 10 cm across. Per sample, productive TCRbeta reads numbered roughly 3.5 to 8 million, similar across tissue types.

The source material, roughly 18-33 mg of unsorted bulk tissue, was used to co-extract RNA and DNA. cDNA specific to TCR beta was made from approximately 0.55 ug of total RNA, with a constant-region primer employed for priming. Slightly modified ARM-PCR with three nested multiplex PCR rounds yielded TCR beta libraries. The opening two PCR rounds, about 11 cycles each, paired TRBV1-TRBV30 forward primers with a C-beta reverse primer. TCRdb re-derived calls from the multiplex PCR reads in MiXCR, one entry per CDR3 protein. The sample carries 25,000 to 35,000 distinct CDR3 sequences, over 65% recorded once. The CDR3 sequence is 13 residues long. Between the trimmed V and J ends, which lost 9 bases and 4 bases, there was a span of 15 bases. Germline CDR1 MDHEN, CDR2 SYDVKM.

The receptor was isolated from a middle-aged man with primary liver carcinoma and hepatitis B virus infection. Sequences were obtained from liver tumor tissue from sampling region 5. The subset denotes: tumor region T5, tumor centre. The chain is built from TRBV28 and TRBJ2-5; D remains unclear. The CDR3: CASNGNSRETQYF. CDR3 sequence (DNA): TGTGCCAGTAACGGTAACTCCCGAGAGACCCAGTACTTC.